The 15 T cell receptor beta chains listed next were all sequenced from one sample in a study of Ad26.COV2.S vaccination and SARS-CoV-2 variants. Generated by immunoSEQ multiplex PCR, the TCRdb table keeps only in-frame clones and is missing some. The data show approximately 340,000 clones, under 95% seen once. This specimen consisted of peripheral blood, obtained after recovery from COVID-19. The receptors shown here come from a human donor who had recovered from COVID-19.

This clone was observed a handful of times. The chain couples TRBV4-1 to TRBJ1-2; D remains ambiguous. Looked up from germline, CDR1 is MGHRA and CDR2 is YSYEKL. The CDR3 has 15 residues. V shed 0 bases and J shed 6 bases, with 14 bases lying between them. This chain's CDR3 is CASSQDQLPRNGYTF. The CDR3 DNA is TGCGCCAGCAGCCAAGATCAGCTTCCAAGGAATGGCTACACCTTC.

The chain combines TRBV3-1 (or the pseudogene TRBV3-2) with TRBJ1-1; D remains unclear. CDR3 length: 13 amino acids. The germline gives CDR1 LGHDT, CDR2 YNNKEL (reference sequence). V was clipped by 6 bases and J by 1 base, with 9 bases between them. The CDR3 nucleotides are TGTGCCAGCAGTGGACTTAAGAACACTGAAGCTTTCTTT. Protein product: CASSGLKNTEAFF.

The chain combines TRBV27 with TRBJ2-1, with unresolved D. CDR1 is MNHEY, CDR2 SMNVEV, per germline (reference sequence). This CDR3 has 13 residues. V lost 3 bases and J 5 bases, leaving 8 bases between the germline ends. For the CDR3, the DNA is TGTGCCAGCAGTTTGCGAAGGAACAATGAGCAGTTCTTC. Translated: CASSLRRNNEQFF.

As concerns this clone: One junction end does not reproduce the germline sequence, and a read error may be involved. The rearrangement links TRBV6-2 or TRBV6-3 to TRBJ1-1, with D possibly matching TRBD1 (5 bases). The CDR3 covers 13 residues. Germline-derived CDR1 and CDR2 are MNHEY and SVGEGT. CDR3 in DNA: TGTGCCAGCATTTACAGGTTGAACACTGAAGCTTTCTTT. It is translated as CASIYRLNTEAFF.

The genes are TRBV6-2 or TRBV6-3 and TRBJ2-3; no definite D call. This CDR3 is built from 14 residues. Deletions cut 2 bases from V and 4 bases from J, with 10 bases between. Germline CDR1 is MNHEY and CDR2 is SVGEGT. CDR3 nucleotides: TGTGCCAGCAGTTACGTAGCCTTGGCAGATACGCAGTATTTT. This encodes CASSYVALADTQYF.

The J gene is TRBJ2-4, the V gene TRBV27; D is ambiguous. Trimming took off 5 bases at V and 0 bases at J, with 11 bases between the two ends. CDR3 length equals 15 residues. CDR1 and CDR2 (germline): MNHEY, SMNVEV (reference sequence). CDR3 DNA: TGTGCCAGCAGTCTTGGAGCTTTAGCCAAAAACATTCAGTACTTC. Encoded protein: CASSLGALAKNIQYF.

This clone was picked up one time. The V call is TRBV5-6, the J call TRBJ2-1, with 8 bases identical to TRBD1. Germline assignment: CDR1 SGHDT and CDR2 YYEEEE. This CDR3 is built from 19 residues. V shed 1 base and J 0 bases; nucleotides not matched to a gene: 12. The CDR3 coding sequence is TGTGCCAGCAGCTTGATATCGTGGACAGGGCTATCCTCCTACAATGAGCAGTTCTTC. This codes for CASSLISWTGLSSYNEQFF.

CDR3 DNA: TGCGCCAGCAGCCTCCGGACTAGCGGGGGGGACGAGCAGTTCTTC. Translating gives CASSLRTSGGDEQFF. The chain recombines TRBV4-1 with TRBJ2-1; TRBD2 agrees at 15 bases. V trimming: 4 bases; J trimming: 10 bases; junction bases outside the gene matches: 5. Germline V lookup: CDR1 MGHRA, CDR2 YSYEKL. The CDR3 covers 15 residues.

This chain links TRBV7-2 with TRBJ2-7, with 11 positions matching TRBD2. Germline assignment: CDR1 SGHTA and CDR2 FQGNSA. This CDR3 spans 18 amino acids. J gave up 0 bases and V 2 bases, and 9 bases lay outside the gene matches. CDR3 residues: CASSLPTSGGLLSYEQYF. In DNA, the CDR3 is TGTGCCAGCAGCTTACCAACTAGCGGGGGCCTGCTCTCCTACGAGCAGTACTTC. Full variable domain (missing parts from reference TRBV7-2 and TRBJ2-7): GAGVSQSPSNKVTEKGKDVELRCDPISGHTALYWYRQSLGQGLEFLIYFQGNSAPDKSGLPSDRFSAERTGGSVSTLTIQRTQQEDSAVYLCASSLPTSGGLLSYEQYFGPGTRLTVT.

This clone was detected a few times. The rearrangement uses TRBV7-9 and TRBJ1-2; the D is unclear. The V and J ends lost 3 bases and 2 bases respectively, with 7 bases between them. The CDR3 length is 13 residues. Germline V gives CDR1 SEHNR, CDR2 FQNEAQ (reference sequence). CDR3 DNA sequence: TGTGCCAGCAGCTTTCGCTCGAACTATGGCTACACCTTC. Translation: CASSFRSNYGYTF.

The chain joins TRBV2 to TRBJ1-1; no clear D gene. V was cut by 3 bases and J by 0 bases, with 8 bases left in between. The CDR3 is 14 residues long. The germline gives CDR1 SNHLY, CDR2 FYNNEI. In nucleotides, the CDR3 is TGTGCCAGCAGTGAGGGAGGTATGAACACTGAAGCTTTCTTT. Protein: CASSEGGMNTEAFF. The whole variable domain, remainder taken from reference TRBV2 and TRBJ1-1, is EPEVTQTPSHQVTQMGQEVILRCVPISNHLYFYWYRQILGQKVEFLVSFYNNEISEKSEIFDDQFSVERPDGSNFTLKIRSTKLEDSAMYFCASSEGGMNTEAFFGQGTRLTVV.

The chain uses TRBV25-1 and TRBJ1-5; D is undetermined. Trimming took off 1 base at V and 3 bases at J, with 4 bases between the two ends. The CDR3 covers 13 residues. CDR1 and CDR2 (germline): MGHDK, SYGVNS. The CDR3 sequence: CASSESFNQPQHF. In DNA, the CDR3 is TGTGCCAGCAGTGAATCTTTCAATCAGCCCCAGCATTTT.

V gene TRBV9 combines with J gene TRBJ2-3; 9 bases align to TRBD1. The germline V gene encodes CDR1 SGDLS and CDR2 YYNGEE. This CDR3 is 13 amino acids long. Trimming took 3 bases from V and 5 from J; bases not matched to a gene: 1. CDR3 DNA sequence: TGTGCCAGCAGCGAGGGACAGGGAGATACGCAGTATTTT. This translates into CASSEGQGDTQYF.

The V gene is TRBV19, the J gene TRBJ2-3; perhaps TRBD1 as D (7 bases). This CDR3 is 17 amino acids long. Trimming stripped 3 bases from V and 2 bases from J, with 18 bases between. Germline CDR1 reads LNHDA; CDR2 reads SQIVND (reference sequence). The CDR3 bases are TGTGCCAGTAGTATGTCGGCAGGGGGGAATCCCACAGATACGCAGTATTTT. Translated, it gives CASSMSAGGNPTDTQYF.

The chain has TRBV6-2 or TRBV6-3 and TRBJ2-7, with 11 nucleotides matching TRBD2. Losses at the gene ends were 6 bases for V and 1 base for J; bases not matched to a gene: 8. Per germline, CDR1 MNHEY and CDR2 SVGEGT. This CDR3 has 16 residues. The CDR3 nucleotides read TGTGCCAGCAGCCTCGGAGGGACTAGCGGATCCTACGAGCAGTACTTC. It codes for CASSLGGTSGSYEQYF.